These 20 T cell receptor beta chains were sequenced from one sample in a study of shared clonotypes between healthy human individuals. This table comes from immunoSEQ multiplex PCR, and its TCRdb copy is limited to in-frame clones, with some not included. The table records millions of clones, about 95% of them present only once. Naive CD8 cells comprised CD45RO-negative, CCR7-positively selected cells, excluding terminally differentiated effector memory CD45RA+ cells. What was sequenced was naive CD8+ T cells sorted from blood. These receptors all come from a young man in good health.

CDR3 DNA: TGTGCCAGCAGCTCAGGACAGGGGGCATGGGCAGATACGCAGTATTTT. This sequence encodes CASSSGQGAWADTQYF. J is TRBJ2-3 and V is TRBV11-2; 11 bases line up with TRBD1. CDR1 and CDR2 (germline): SGHAT, FQNNGV. The CDR3 consists of 16 residues. The ends lost 4 bases at V and 4 bases at J; junction bases unmatched: 7.

V is TRBV15 and J is TRBJ2-3, with no clear D. The length of the CDR3 is 15 residues. V was shortened by 2 bases and J by 1 base, with 10 bases between the two germline ends. Germline V lookup: CDR1 LNHNV, CDR2 YYDKDF (reference sequence). The CDR3 reads CATSRWFSGTDTQYF. DNA for the CDR3: TGTGCCACCAGCAGATGGTTTAGTGGCACAGATACGCAGTATTTT.

The chain carries TRBV27 and TRBJ1-1; 8 nucleotides match TRBD1. The V gene's germline CDR1 is MNHEY and CDR2 SMNVEV (reference sequence). The CDR3 spans 15 residues. J gave up 4 bases and V 5 bases, and 9 bases lay outside the gene matches. The CDR3 DNA is TGTGCCAGCAGTCCAATACAGGGGGGGGTCACTGAAGCTTTCTTT. This encodes CASSPIQGGVTEAFF.

The chain uses TRBV5-4 and TRBJ1-1; D is possibly TRBD1 (5 bases). The length of the CDR3 is 12 residues. Germline V gives CDR1 SGHNT, CDR2 YYREEE (reference sequence). Trimming left V 4 bases short and J 6 bases short, with 10 bases between. CDR3 sequence: CASSQATAEAFF. CDR3 coding DNA: TGTGCCAGCAGCCAGGCGACAGCTGAAGCTTTCTTT.

The DNA for the CDR3 is TGTGCCAGCGGGCAGTCCTACGAGCAGTACTTC. Translating it yields CASGQSYEQYF. This rearrangement joins TRBV7-9 to TRBJ2-7; D unresolved. Germline V lookup: CDR1 SEHNR, CDR2 FQNEAQ (reference sequence). Trimming took off 8 bases at V and 1 base at J, with 6 bases between the two ends. The CDR3 has 11 amino acids. Together with reference TRBV7-9 and TRBJ2-7, the CDR3 gives the full variable domain: DTGVSQNPRHKITKRGQNVTFRCDPISEHNRLYWYRQTLGQGPEFLTYFQNEAQLEKSRLLSDRFSAERPKGSFSTLEIQRTEQGDSAMYLCASGQSYEQYFGPGTRLTVT.

The genes are TRBV7-8 and TRBJ2-2; D remains unclear. The CDR3 sequence is 13 residues long. Trimming stripped 4 bases from V and 6 bases from J, with 9 bases between. From germline, CDR1 is SGHVS and CDR2 FQNEAQ. The CDR3 sequence is CASSSGPPGELFF. The CDR3 coding sequence is TGTGCCAGCAGCTCCGGGCCCCCCGGGGAGCTGTTTTTT. Using reference TRBV7-8 and TRBJ2-2 for the parts outside the CDR3, the full variable domain is GAGVSQSPRYKVAKRGQDVALRCDPISGHVSLFWYQQALGQGPEFLTYFQNEAQLDKSGLPSDRFFAERPEGSVSTLKIQRTQQEDSAVYLCASSSGPPGELFFGEGSRLTVL.

The chain joins TRBV7-6 to TRBJ2-2; D possibly uses TRBD1 or TRBD2 (5 bases each). The CDR3 is 15 residues long. Deletions cut 1 base from V and 9 bases from J, with 15 bases between. CDR1 and CDR2 from the germline V gene are SGHVS and FNYEAQ. The CDR3 sequence is CASSLGRSGGRELFF. In DNA, the CDR3 is TGTGCCAGCAGCTTAGGGCGGAGTGGGGGAAGGGAGCTGTTTTTT.

The chain has TRBV13 and TRBJ2-7; possible D gene TRBD1, 6 bases. Germline CDR1 PRHDT, CDR2 FYEKMQ (reference sequence). V shed 5 bases and J shed 4 bases, with 15 bases lying between them. The CDR3 sequence is 14 residues long. The DNA of the CDR3 is TGTGCCAGCAGCCCAGAGGGCAGGGGATACGAGCAGTACTTC. Its protein product is CASSPEGRGYEQYF.

The CDR3 protein is CASSPRLAVIYEQYF. CDR3 coding DNA: TGTGCCAGCTCACCACGGCTAGCGGTTATCTACGAGCAGTACTTC. V is TRBV18 and J is TRBJ2-7; 7 positions match TRBD2. The ends lost 1 base at V and 3 bases at J; junction bases unmatched: 6. Germline V gives CDR1 KGHSH, CDR2 LQKENI. The CDR3 has 15 residues. Full variable domain (rest looked up from reference TRBV18 and TRBJ2-7): NAGVMQNPRHLVRRRGQEARLRCSPMKGHSHVYWYRQLPEEGLKFMVYLQKENIIDESGMPKERFSAEFPKEGPSILRIQQVVRGDSAAYFCASSPRLAVIYEQYFGPGTRLTVT.

This clone was counted a single time. The rearrangement links TRBV27 to TRBJ2-2; TRBD1 agrees at 8 bases. This CDR3 has 15 residues. CDR1 MNHEY and CDR2 SMNVEV come from the germline V gene (reference sequence). J was trimmed by 4 bases and V by 6 bases; bases with no gene match: 7. In nucleotides, the CDR3 is TGTGCCAGCAGATGGACAGGGTGGGGCACCGGGGAGCTGTTTTTT. Translated, it gives CASRWTGWGTGELFF.

The V call is TRBV2, the J call TRBJ2-5; 10 nucleotides align to TRBD2. The CDR3 spans 15 residues. Germline V CDR1 and CDR2: SNHLY, FYNNEI. The trim removed 6 bases at V and 2 bases at J, leaving 6 bases unmatched. CDR3 amino acids: CASRDPGLAQETQYF. The DNA of the CDR3 is TGTGCCAGCAGGGATCCGGGACTAGCGCAAGAGACCCAGTACTTC.

Concerning this clone: The junction departs from the called germline gene at one end, perhaps through a read error. J is TRBJ2-1 and V is TRBV7-7, with D hard to call. The CDR3 contains 13 residues. CDR1 and CDR2 from the germline V gene are SSHAT and FNYEAQ (reference sequence). The CDR3 sequence is CASSYGPNLEQFF. The CDR3 DNA reads as TGTGCTAGCAGCTACGGGCCCAACCTTGAGCAGTTCTTC.

The rearrangement links TRBV4-1 to TRBJ1-5; no clear D gene. Germline-derived CDR1 and CDR2 are MGHRA and YSYEKL. The CDR3 consists of 18 residues. The V and J ends lost 0 bases and 0 bases respectively, with 15 bases between them. In nucleotides, the CDR3 is TGCGCCAGCAGCCAAGATGAAAACAGCCACTTTAGCAATCAGCCCCAGCATTTT. This sequence encodes CASSQDENSHFSNQPQHF.

This rearrangement joins TRBV19 to TRBJ2-5, with 8 bases aligning to TRBD2. Per the germline V gene, CDR1 is LNHDA and CDR2 is SQIVND (reference sequence). Unmatched junction bases numbered 9, after V lost 7 bases and J lost 2 bases. This CDR3 is 15 amino acids long. The CDR3 protein is CASTLAGGTQETQYF. In nucleotides, the CDR3 is TGTGCCAGTACCCTCGCGGGGGGCACACAAGAGACCCAGTACTTC.

A word on this clone: Germline and junction disagree at one end, which may indicate a read error. The rearrangement links TRBV9 to TRBJ1-1; D not resolved. CDR3 length: 17 residues. Per the germline V gene, CDR1 is SGDLS and CDR2 is YYNGEE. This CDR3 reads CASCVPTGTKMNTEAFF. DNA for the CDR3: TGTGCCAGCTGCGTCCCTACCGGAACGAAAATGAACACTGAAGCTTTCTTT.

V is TRBV5-4 and J is TRBJ1-2; 7 nucleotides agree with TRBD1. V lost 4 bases to trimming and J lost 10 bases; unmatched junction nucleotides: 16. CDR1 and CDR2 (germline): SGHNT, YYREEE (reference sequence). The CDR3 runs to 15 residues. CDR3 in amino acids: CASSPGAGTENSYTF. For the CDR3, the DNA is TGTGCCAGCAGCCCGGGGGCCGGGACAGAGAACTCCTACACCTTC. The variable domain in full, completed from reference TRBV5-4 and TRBJ1-2, reads ETGVTQSPTHLIKTRGQQVTLRCSSQSGHNTVSWYQQALGQGPQFIFQYYREEENGRGNFPPRFSGLQFPNYSSELNVNALELDDSALYLCASSPGAGTENSYTFGSGTRLTVV.

The J gene is TRBJ1-2, the V gene TRBV11-2; D perhaps matches TRBD1 (5 bases). V was clipped by 4 bases and J by 7 bases, with 10 bases between them. Germline V gene sequence: CDR1 SGHAT, CDR2 FQNNGV. This CDR3 spans 12 amino acids. CDR3 in amino acids: CASSSRVGGYTF. The CDR3 nucleotides read TGTGCCAGCAGCTCCAGGGTCGGTGGCTACACCTTC. The whole variable domain, filled in from reference TRBV11-2 and TRBJ1-2, reads EAGVAQSPRYKIIEKRQSVAFWCNPISGHATLYWYQQILGQGPKLLIQFQNNGVVDDSQLPKDRFSAERLKGVDSTLKIQPAKLEDSAVYLCASSSRVGGYTFGSGTRLTVV.

The chain carries TRBV7-9 and TRBJ2-3; 7 positions match TRBD2. The J segment lost 6 bases and the V segment lost 2 bases, leaving 2 bases of the junction unmatched. Germline values: CDR1 SEHNR, CDR2 FQNEAQ (reference sequence). The CDR3 totals 13 residues. CDR3 loop: CASSLYGGDTQYF. The CDR3 region has the DNA TGTGCCAGCAGCTTATACGGGGGGGATACGCAGTATTTT.

The chain joins TRBV2 to TRBJ1-2; D may be TRBD1 (5 bases). Germline CDR1 and CDR2: SNHLY and FYNNEI. Trimming left V 2 bases short and J 6 bases short, with 16 bases between. This CDR3 region has 15 residues. The CDR3 here is CASSEYLVAGNGYTF. CDR3 nucleotides: TGTGCCAGCAGTGAATACTTGGTGGCAGGGAATGGCTACACCTTC.

This clone was seen a single time. The chain employs TRBV11-2 and TRBJ2-7; a weak D match, TRBD1 (6 bases). The CDR3 covers 14 residues. Germline CDR1 and CDR2: SGHAT and FQNNGV. V dropped 1 base and J dropped 7 bases, with 14 bases sitting between them. CDR3 protein: CASSLVGPQGEQYF. The CDR3 region has the DNA TGTGCCAGCAGCTTAGTTGGGCCGCAGGGGGAGCAGTACTTC.